This T cell receptor (beta chain) was sequenced during a study of blood T cell repertoires in COVID-19. Study details: T cells, B-cell-depleted T cells, or PBMCs supplied cDNA or gDNA.

As originally analysed: Amplified reference gene primers provided the basis for estimating nucleated cell counts. The data were produced by immunoSEQ multiplex PCR, yet TCRdb's version contains in-frame clones alone and is incomplete. The D gene and trimming were derived from the DNA, and the V and J assignments and clone size from that table. This sample has tens of thousands of clones, with 89% found just once. Sequencing input: peripheral blood. This receptor was taken from a woman at least 80 years old with acute or convalescent COVID-19.

The CDR3 is CASRTVNSPLHF. CDR3 nucleotide sequence: TGTGCCAGCAGGACAGTTAATTCACCCCTCCACTTT. The V gene is TRBV28, the J gene TRBJ1-6; perhaps TRBD1 as D (5 bases). Trimming left V 6 bases short and J 6 bases short, with 6 bases between. This CDR3 comprises 12 residues. CDR1 MDHEN and CDR2 SYDVKM come from the germline V gene.